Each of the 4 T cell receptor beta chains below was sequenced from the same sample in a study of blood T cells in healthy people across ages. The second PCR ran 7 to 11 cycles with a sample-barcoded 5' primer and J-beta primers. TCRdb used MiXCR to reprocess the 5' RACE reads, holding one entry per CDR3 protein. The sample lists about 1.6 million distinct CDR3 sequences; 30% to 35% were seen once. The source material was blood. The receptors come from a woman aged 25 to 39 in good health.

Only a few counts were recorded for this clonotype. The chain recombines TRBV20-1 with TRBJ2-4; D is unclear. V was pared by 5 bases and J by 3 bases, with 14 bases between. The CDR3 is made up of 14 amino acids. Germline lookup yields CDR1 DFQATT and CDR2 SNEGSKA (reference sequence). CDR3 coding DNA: TGCAGTGCTCTAAGCCCCGGCGGCAAAAACATTCAGTACTTC. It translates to CSALSPGGKNIQYF.

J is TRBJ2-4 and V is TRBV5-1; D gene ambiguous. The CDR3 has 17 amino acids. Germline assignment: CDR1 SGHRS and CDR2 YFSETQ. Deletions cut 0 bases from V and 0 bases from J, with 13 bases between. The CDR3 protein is CASSLDGQGLAKNIQYF. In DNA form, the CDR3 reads TGCGCCAGCAGCTTGGACGGGCAAGGGCTAGCCAAAAACATTCAGTACTTC. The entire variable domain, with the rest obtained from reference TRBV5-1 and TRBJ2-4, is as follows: KAGVTQTPRYLIKTRGQQVTLSCSPISGHRSVSWYQQTPGQGLQFLFEYFSETQRNKGNFPGRFSGRQFSNSRSEMNVSTLELGDSALYLCASSLDGQGLAKNIQYFGAGTRLSVL.

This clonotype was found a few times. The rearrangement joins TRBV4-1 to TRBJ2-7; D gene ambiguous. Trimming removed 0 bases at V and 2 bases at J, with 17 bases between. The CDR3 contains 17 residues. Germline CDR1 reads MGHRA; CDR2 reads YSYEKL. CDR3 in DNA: TGCGCCAGCAGCCAAGACGTCCCCCTGGATAAGGCCTACGAGCAGTACTTC. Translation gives CASSQDVPLDKAYEQYF.

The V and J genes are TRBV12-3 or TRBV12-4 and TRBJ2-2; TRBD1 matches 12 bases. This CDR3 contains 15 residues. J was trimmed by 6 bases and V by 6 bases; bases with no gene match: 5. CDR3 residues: CASRPGQGAPGELFF. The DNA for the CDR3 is TGTGCCAGCAGACCGGGACAGGGGGCGCCCGGGGAGCTGTTTTTT.